The clone carrying this T cell receptor beta chain was seen at least ten times. Germline V gene sequence: CDR1 PRHDT, CDR2 FYEKMQ (reference sequence). There are 14 residues in the CDR3. V was trimmed by 0 bases and J by 4 bases, leaving 9 bases between them. The data derive from a study of regulatory T cells in long-lasting Graves disease. Time point specified: newly diagnosed GD, antithyroid drugs for less than 3 months. Preparation of the TCR library used RNA extracted from PBMCs. Combining iRepertoire HTBI primers with Arm-PCR of CDR3 regions, the authors built TCR beta libraries. TCRdb re-analysed the multiplex PCR reads in MiXCR, keeping a single row per CDR3 protein. The sample records roughly 500,000 distinct CDR3 sequences, around 15% being singletons. These data were also reused for a study on T cells in Graves' hyperthyroidism and ophthalmopathy. That work contributes: In the first-round RT-PCR of the TCR CDR3, the HTBI primer set was used. Ophthalmopathy was told apart from stable hyperthyroidism by a 13 V-J model. The model foresaw ophthalmopathy a median around 6 months prior to onset.

This specimen consisted of peripheral blood mononuclear cells (PBMCs), obtained at new diagnosis, from a patient treated with antithyroid drugs. The genes are TRBV13 and TRBJ1-1; no definite D call. The TCR originated in a woman between 45 and 65 years old with Graves disease. CDR3 DNA: TGTGCCAGCAGCTTAGGCCGGGGTGGCACTGAAGCTTTCTTT. Protein product: CASSLGRGGTEAFF. Drawing the rest from reference TRBV13 and TRBJ1-1, the complete variable domain is AAGVIQSPRHLIKEKRETATLKCYPIPRHDTVYWYQQGPGQDPQFLISFYEKMQSDKGSIPDRFSAQQFSDYHSELNMSSLELGDSALYFCASSLGRGGTEAFFGQGTRLTVV.